Listed below are T cell receptor beta chains from one sample, sequenced in a study of T cells in Graves' hyperthyroidism and ophthalmopathy. TCRdb processed the multiplex PCR reads anew with MiXCR; each CDR3 protein has one entry. This sample has about 720,000 distinct CDR3 sequences; over 15% occur once, and the top ten carry about a sixth. Sequencing was performed on blood. These receptor sequences come from a woman aged 50 to 65 with Graves' hyperthyroidism that later progressed to Graves' ophthalmopathy. Both conserved end residues are part of each CDR3. The order of the fields is clone size, J gene, V gene, CDR3 protein. Size is omitted from some rows. Given values are once, few, many or a class for expanded clones.

many | TRBJ2-1 | TRBV11-2 | CASSLAGGAAEQFF
- | TRBJ2-5 | TRBV19 | CASSNWTGRRETQCF
few | TRBJ1-2 | TRBV13 | CASSSRQEANYGYTF
many | TRBJ2-1 | TRBV6-2/TRBV6-3 | CASSTPSGGNNEQFF
many | TRBJ2-1 | TRBV2 | CASSILWPSGGSSSYNEQFF
- | TRBJ1-2 | TRBV5-1 | CASSYGAEISLLYGYTF
- | TRBJ1-3 | TRBV25-1 | CASSEVGTAGNTIYF
- | TRBJ1-1 | TRBV7-2 | CASSLMGALGHTEAFF
- | TRBJ2-5 | TRBV6-2/TRBV6-3 | CASSQTGRGETQYF
few | TRBJ2-3 | TRBV5-6 | CASSLDLGQIDTQYF
- | TRBJ1-1 | TRBV27 | CASSYSGSAEAFF
few | TRBJ2-7 | TRBV20-1 | CSVTIERGASYEQYF
few | TRBJ2-7 | TRBV3-1 | CASSQDVNEQYF
many | TRBJ2-7 | TRBV30 | CAWGRTYEQYF
few | TRBJ1-4 | TRBV6-2/TRBV6-3 | CASSSDLGATNEKLFF
many | TRBJ1-5 | TRBV2 | CASSESRLSNQPQHF
many | TRBJ2-1 | TRBV12-3/TRBV12-4 | CASRGLAVNNEQFF
few | TRBJ2-7 | TRBV5-1 | CASSWDKGLAGTYEQYF
many | TRBJ1-2 | TRBV6-1 | CASKGVRQLLYGYTF
- | TRBJ1-3 | TRBV19 | CASSIQDSGNTIYF
- | TRBJ2-3 | TRBV20-1 | CSAATSGGAGTDTQYF
few | TRBJ2-2 | TRBV15 | CATRESVGLFTGELFF
many | TRBJ1-1 | TRBV9 | CASSVELAGETEAFF
few | TRBJ2-7 | TRBV9 | CASSVGTDTYEQYF
few | TRBJ1-1 | TRBV14 | CASSLNHRWNTEAFF
- | TRBJ2-2 | TRBV5-5 | CASSSPGGPGELFF
few | TRBJ2-2 | TRBV3-1 | CASSGIGTSGGTGELFF
once | TRBJ2-1 | TRBV20-1 | CSAISADNSYNEQFF
- | TRBJ1-1 | TRBV4-1 | CASSQMIQGPNFEAFF
few | TRBJ1-1 | TRBV4-1 | CASSQSGTGTRTEAFF
- | TRBJ1-2 | TRBV5-1 | CASGLDLPGGYGYTF
few | TRBJ1-5 | TRBV15 | CATSKHNQPQHF
many | TRBJ1-1 | TRBV7-9 | CASSLDGRHPRGAFF
- | TRBJ2-1 | TRBV6-2/TRBV6-3 | CASSYSGQGLPFF
- | TRBJ1-5 | TRBV20-1 | CSASDFQSRDRVLGEGQSNQPQHF
- | TRBJ1-1 | TRBV5-1 | CASSPAGVVNTEAFF
many | TRBJ1-1 | TRBV2 | CASSFTGGTEAFF
- | TRBJ2-1 | TRBV11-2 | CASSFTLTQFF
few | TRBJ2-1 | TRBV19 | CASSIILGIDEQFF
few | TRBJ1-3 | TRBV5-1 | CASSLAIGTSGNTIYF
- | TRBJ2-5 | TRBV27 | CASSSRGQPQETQYF
few | TRBJ1-4 | TRBV6-5 | CASSSAGGANEKLFF
few | TRBJ2-1 | TRBV5-4 | CASSTPQSDEQFF
many | TRBJ2-2 | TRBV5-1 | CASSRLREMGTGELFF
few | TRBJ2-1 | TRBV19 | CASSIAQAGRSSGKQFF
many | TRBJ2-1 | TRBV5-1 | CASRKENGASGYNEQFF
few | TRBJ1-2 | TRBV6-1 | CASSQGFNYGYTF
- | TRBJ2-1 | TRBV15 | CATSRDPTGGYNEQFF